This T cell receptor beta chain was identified in a study of early T cells in non-severe SARS-CoV-2 infection. Study-level background: Whole-blood bulk RNA, unsorted, was sequenced, and chains were unpaired. General observations from the study: Anti-spike CD8 responses were favored in VDJdb matching, and private and CD4 specificities were missed.

Attachment of unique molecular identifiers was made to individual cDNA molecules. TCRdb re-called the 5' RACE reads with MiXCR, one entry per CDR3 protein. The profile shows 75,000 to 100,000 distinct CDR3 sequences, 15% of them singletons. This clonotype has at least ten counts. Its target is not known. The sample comprised whole blood. The source of this sequence is an adult who was a healthcare worker with PCR-confirmed SARS-CoV-2 infection or an uninfected control (not recorded which).

CDR3 bases: TGCGCCAGCAGCCCGTCGGGCACCGGGGAGCTGTTTTTT. This codes for CASSPSGTGELFF. V and J are TRBV5-1 and TRBJ2-2, with unresolved D. From germline, CDR1 is SGHRS and CDR2 YFSETQ. The ends were cut back, 4 bases at V and 4 bases at J, with 8 bases in the middle. CDR3 length: 13 residues.